This T cell receptor beta chain was sequenced during a study of cytomegalovirus exposure and HLA in healthy donors. The length of the CDR3 is 13 residues. Trimming removed 5 bases at V and 1 base at J, with 8 bases between. Germline V gene sequence: CDR1 SGHTA, CDR2 FQGNSA. Study conclusions and caveats: Highest at DRB1 and lowest at HLA-C, TCR association rates differed among HLA loci in a later analysis.

The PCR had 60 Vbeta and 13 Jbeta primers. Data came from immunoSEQ multiplex PCR; TCRdb stores just in-frame clones and leaves some out. The table lists around 120,000 clones. Concerning this clone itself: Its specificity is not known.

Sequencing was performed on PBMCs. This chain connects TRBV7-2 to TRBJ2-5; D remains unclear. The origin of this receptor is a man aged 50 to 59 in good health and CMV-seronegative. The CDR3 coding sequence is TGTGCCAGCAGCCTCCTTCGCCAAGAGACCCAGTACTTC. Translating gives CASSLLRQETQYF.